This TCR beta chain was retrieved from a study of blood T cell repertoires in COVID-19. V lost 2 bases to trimming and J lost 6 bases, with 17 bases between them. The CDR3 sequence is 15 residues long. CDR1 and CDR2 (germline): MNHEY, SVGEGT. Data came from immunoSEQ multiplex PCR; TCRdb stores just in-frame clones and leaves some out. In the table there are about 300,000 clones, about nine tenths of which are singletons. This clonotype originated in a man younger than 35 with active or convalescent COVID-19. V gene TRBV6-2 or TRBV6-3 combines with J gene TRBJ2-7; possibly TRBD1 for D (6 bases). Input material: peripheral blood. The CDR3 nucleotides read TGTGCCAGCAGTTACGGGGGACACTCTTTCCCCGAGCAGTACTTC. This codes for CASSYGGHSFPEQYF.